The clone carrying this TCR beta chain was detected ten times or more. The antigen is unknown. The data stem from a study of response to subunit inactivated influenza vaccine. Findings and caveats of the study: Authors suggested few new T cells are recruited by each seasonal influenza vaccination.

V was pared by 6 bases and J by 7 bases, with 9 bases between. The CDR3 has 12 amino acids. TCRdb re-called the RT-PCR reads with MiXCR, one entry per CDR3 protein. The sample yields almost 600,000 distinct CDR3 sequences, about 14% seen once. This clonotype was obtained from a man aged 45-65 years who received an inactivated influenza vaccine. This sequence joins TRBV12-3 or TRBV12-4 and TRBJ2-2; D is undetermined. The material was PBMCs from blood, obtained about 11 days after vaccination. The CDR3 spells CASSLAGGELFF. In DNA, the CDR3 is TGTGCCAGCAGCTTGGCCGGCGGGGAGCTGTTTTTT.